One sample yielded the 31 T cell receptor beta chains listed below, sequenced in a study of cytomegalovirus exposure and HLA in healthy donors. With 60 Vbeta and 13 Jbeta primers, the PCR was carried out. TCRdb's table, derived via immunoSEQ multiplex PCR, lists solely in-frame clones and lacks some. The sample gives 95,000 to 100,000 clones, about 80% of which show up once; roughly 2% is in the top ten. Sequenced sample: PBMCs. The receptor set was obtained from a man aged 35 to 55 in good health and CMV-seronegative.

This clone was detected once. V gene TRBV19 combines with J gene TRBJ1-3; TRBD1 aligns across 8 bases. V was clipped by 7 bases and J by 4 bases; unmatched bases: 12. Germline CDR1 reads LNHDA; CDR2 reads SQIVND (reference sequence). The CDR3 spans 16 residues. CDR3: CASNDQGAVSGNTIYF. As DNA, the CDR3 is TGTGCCAGTAATGACCAGGGGGCCGTCTCAGGAAACACCATATATTTT. Supplemented by reference TRBV19 and TRBJ1-3, the full variable domain reads DGGITQSPKYLFRKEGQNVTLSCEQNLNHDAMYWYRQDPGQGLRLIYYSQIVNDFQKGDIAEGYSVSREKKESFPLTVTSAQKNPTAFYLCASNDQGAVSGNTIYFGEGSWLTVV.

The J gene is TRBJ2-2, the V gene TRBV7-3; 9 bases line up with TRBD2. Germline-derived CDR1 and CDR2 are SGHTA and FQGTGA. V was pared by 5 bases and J by 4 bases, with 8 bases of the junction left unmatched. CDR3 length: 16 residues. CDR3 nucleotides: TGTGCCAGCAGCCCTCAACCTAGCGGGGTCACCGGGGAGCTGTTTTTT. The encoded protein is CASSPQPSGVTGELFF.

The chain recombines TRBV7-6 with TRBJ1-4; D possibly corresponds to TRBD1 (6 bases). The CDR3 totals 14 residues. The V end was cut by 5 bases, the J end by 8 bases, with 15 bases between. In germline, CDR1 is SGHVS, CDR2 FNYEAQ. CDR3 DNA: TGTGCCAGCAGCCCAGTTTTAGGGGGAGAAAAACTGTTTTTT. Translating it yields CASSPVLGGEKLFF.

This chain joins TRBV11-2 and TRBJ1-3, with a weak D call TRBD1 (6 bases). Germline values: CDR1 SGHAT, CDR2 FQNNGV. There are 15 residues in the CDR3. V shed 5 bases and J shed 0 bases, with 11 bases lying between them. The CDR3 here is CASSARTASGNTIYF. CDR3 DNA sequence: TGTGCCAGCAGCGCCCGGACAGCCTCTGGAAACACCATATATTTT.

The V and J genes are TRBV15 and TRBJ1-1; a weak D match, TRBD1 (5 bases). The CDR3 runs 15 residues. Trimming took 0 bases from V and 4 from J, leaving 12 bases between them. Germline CDR1 LNHNV, CDR2 YYDKDF (reference sequence). CDR3 DNA: TGTGCCACCAGCAGAGACATACTTCAGGGCACTGAAGCTTTCTTT. Encoded protein: CATSRDILQGTEAFF.

The chain carries TRBV5-6 and TRBJ1-2; 7 bases are a match to TRBD1. The V and J ends lost 0 bases and 4 bases, in that order; junction bases with no gene match: 6. CDR1 is SGHDT, CDR2 YYEEEE, per germline. The CDR3 is made up of 15 amino acids. The DNA for the CDR3 is TGTGCCAGCAGCTTGGGACAGGGCGGTGTCTATGGCTACACCTTC. Residues: CASSLGQGGVYGYTF. The full variable domain, in which reference TRBV5-6 and TRBJ1-2 provide the parts outside the CDR3, is DAGVTQSPTHLIKTRGQQVTLRCSPKSGHDTVSWYQQALGQGPQFIFQYYEEEERQRGNFPDRFSGHQFPNYSSELNVNALLLGDSALYLCASSLGQGGVYGYTFGSGTRLTVV.

This clone was observed a handful of times. This chain links TRBV4-2 with TRBJ1-1; 7 bases map to TRBD1. The trim removed 3 bases at V and 5 bases at J, leaving 18 bases unmatched. The CDR3 spans 18 residues. Germline loops: CDR1 LGHNA, CDR2 YNFKEQ. Here the CDR3 DNA reads TGTGCCAGCAGCCATGTAAGACAGGGTGGGGAGTTCAAGACTGAAGCTTTCTTT. This encodes CASSHVRQGGEFKTEAFF.

The chain links TRBV5-6 to TRBJ2-3, with TRBD1 identical over 7 bases. Germline trimming cut 3 bases from V and 2 bases from J; bases unmatched to any gene: 12. Looked up from germline, CDR1 is SGHDT and CDR2 is YYEEEE. The CDR3 sequence is 17 residues long. CDR3 nucleotide sequence: TGTGCCAGCAGCTCGTCCCGGGACAGACCCTCCACAGATACGCAGTATTTT. Translated: CASSSSRDRPSTDTQYF. The whole variable domain, remainder taken from reference TRBV5-6 and TRBJ2-3, is DAGVTQSPTHLIKTRGQQVTLRCSPKSGHDTVSWYQQALGQGPQFIFQYYEEEERQRGNFPDRFSGHQFPNYSSELNVNALLLGDSALYLCASSSSRDRPSTDTQYFGPGTRLTVL.

This clone showed up just a few times. The chain links TRBV7-2 to TRBJ1-1, with TRBD1 as a possible D gene (6 bases). The CDR3 is 16 residues long. Germline assignment: CDR1 SGHTA and CDR2 FQGNSA. Deletions cut 5 bases from V and 10 bases from J, with 26 bases between. The CDR3 spells CASSLEVLFGDTAAFF. CDR3 DNA: TGTGCCAGCAGCCTAGAGGTTTTATTCGGGGACACGGCAGCTTTCTTT.

The chain uses TRBV7-2 and TRBJ2-2; D remains unclear. Germline-derived CDR1 and CDR2 are SGHTA and FQGNSA. The V end was cut by 3 bases, the J end by 0 bases, with 8 bases between. This CDR3 is 15 amino acids long. CDR3 DNA sequence: TGTGCCAGCAGCTTTAGCCACCCGAACACCGGGGAGCTGTTTTTT. Translation: CASSFSHPNTGELFF.

The CDR3 region has the DNA TGCAGCGTGCAGGGGGCGTCTCAGGAAAAACTGTTTTTT. It is translated as CSVQGASQEKLFF. This chain connects TRBV29-1 to TRBJ1-4, with TRBD1 matching over 8 bases. V shed 6 bases and J 8 bases; nucleotides not matched to a gene: 8. The CDR3 length is 13 residues. Per germline, CDR1 SQVTM and CDR2 ANQGSEA.

The chain links TRBV28 to TRBJ1-5, with D uncertain. Germline loops: CDR1 MDHEN, CDR2 SYDVKM. V was clipped by 3 bases and J by 6 bases, with 15 bases between them. The CDR3 spans 15 residues. CDR3 sequence: CASSFGLLPSQPQHF. The CDR3 nucleotides read TGTGCCAGCAGTTTCGGACTCCTACCTAGTCAGCCCCAGCATTTT. Supplemented by reference TRBV28 and TRBJ1-5, the full variable domain reads DVKVTQSSRYLVKRTGEKVFLECVQDMDHENMFWYRQDPGLGLRLIYFSYDVKMKEKGDIPEGYSVSREKKERFSLILESASTNQTSMYLCASSFGLLPSQPQHFGDGTRLSIL.

Here the CDR3 reads CASSVSVGEQFF. CDR3 in DNA: TGTGCCAGCAGTGTTAGCGTCGGTGAGCAGTTCTTC. The V and J genes are TRBV25-1 and TRBJ2-1; tentatively, D is TRBD2 (5 bases). The germline CDR1 and CDR2 sequences are MGHDK and SYGVNS. This CDR3 comprises 12 residues. V lost 4 bases and J lost 9, with 10 bases in between.

The V gene is TRBV15, the J gene TRBJ1-5, with TRBD1 as a possible D gene (5 bases). The length of the CDR3 is 13 residues. Germline-derived CDR1 and CDR2 are LNHNV and YYDKDF (reference sequence). Trimming removed 5 bases from V and 4 bases from J, with 9 bases in between. CDR3 loop: CATSRGGNQPQHF. As DNA, the CDR3 is TGTGCCACCAGCCGGGGGGGGAATCAGCCCCAGCATTTT.

The chain couples TRBV6-5 to TRBJ2-5; D unclear. V lost 8 bases to trimming and J lost 5 bases, with 18 bases between them. The CDR3 extends over 14 amino acids. The germline gives CDR1 MNHEY, CDR2 SVGAGI. As DNA, the CDR3 is TGTGCCAGCGGAGTCCCTGGATCTATGGAGACCCAGTACTTC. Amino acids: CASGVPGSMETQYF.

This chain uses TRBV7-9 with TRBJ1-5; D uncertain. Germline CDR1 is SEHNR and CDR2 is FQNEAQ (reference sequence). There are 16 residues in the CDR3. V was shortened by 3 bases and J by 0 bases, with 12 bases between the two germline ends. The CDR3 nucleotides are TGTGCCAGCAGCTTGTTGACAAATTATAGCAATCAGCCCCAGCATTTT. Its protein product is CASSLLTNYSNQPQHF.

This clone was detected only a few times. V and J are TRBV7-7 and TRBJ2-5, with 11 bases matching TRBD1. There are 16 residues in the CDR3. The trim removed 5 bases at V and 4 bases at J, leaving 9 bases unmatched. In germline, CDR1 is SSHAT, CDR2 FNYEAQ (reference sequence). The CDR3 spells CASSPVADRGRETQYF. Here the CDR3 DNA reads TGTGCCAGCAGCCCAGTCGCGGACAGGGGGCGAGAGACCCAGTACTTC.

The chain recombines TRBV6-5 with TRBJ2-6; D is uncertain. CDR3 length: 15 amino acids. Per the germline V gene, CDR1 is MNHEY and CDR2 is SVGAGI. Trimming shortened V by 4 bases and J by 4 bases, and 11 bases separated the two germline ends. The DNA of the CDR3 is TGTGCCAGCAGTTCCCCTCCTTCCGGGGCCAACGTCCTGACTTTC. As protein: CASSSPPSGANVLTF.

The rearrangement links TRBV14 to TRBJ2-1, with D possibly TRBD2 on 5 matching bases. V lost 4 bases and J 0 bases, leaving 13 bases between the germline ends. The germline V gene encodes CDR1 SGHDN and CDR2 FVKESK. The CDR3 runs 16 residues. The CDR3 is CASSPWTQDSYNEQFF. The CDR3, as DNA: TGTGCCAGCAGCCCTTGGACTCAAGACTCCTACAATGAGCAGTTCTTC.

The chain recombines TRBV7-9 with TRBJ1-1; 7 nucleotides align to TRBD1. The junction had 8 bases not matched to a gene; V was cut back by 2 bases and J by 11 bases. From germline, CDR1 is SEHNR and CDR2 FQNEAQ (reference sequence). The CDR3 is made up of 13 amino acids. CDR3 DNA: TGTGCCAGCAGCTTATTGACAGGGACGTCGGCTTTCTTT. This codes for CASSLLTGTSAFF. The full variable domain, in which reference TRBV7-9 and TRBJ1-1 provide the parts outside the CDR3, is DTGVSQNPRHKITKRGQNVTFRCDPISEHNRLYWYRQTLGQGPEFLTYFQNEAQLEKSRLLSDRFSAERPKGSFSTLEIQRTEQGDSAMYLCASSLLTGTSAFFGQGTRLTVV.

V gene TRBV30 combines with J gene TRBJ2-4; 9 bases map to TRBD1. This CDR3 has 16 amino acids. Unmatched junction bases numbered 12, after V lost 1 base and J lost 8 bases. Germline V CDR1 and CDR2: GTSNPN, SVGIG (reference sequence). The CDR3 protein is CAWSGPWTGERDIQYF. The CDR3 region has the DNA TGTGCCTGGAGTGGCCCATGGACAGGGGAAAGAGACATTCAGTACTTC.

This chain links TRBV18 with TRBJ2-7; the match to TRBD1 covers 8 bases. CDR1 is KGHSH, CDR2 LQKENI, per germline. This CDR3 region has 15 residues. V lost 4 bases to trimming and J lost 2 bases; unmatched junction nucleotides: 7. Written as DNA, the CDR3 is TGTGCCAGCTCACATGAGTCGGGACAGGCCTACGAGCAGTACTTC. As protein: CASSHESGQAYEQYF.

CDR3 sequence (DNA): TGTGCCAGCAGCCCGAGACAGGCCCCCGGGGCTTTCTTT. Translation: CASSPRQAPGAFF. V gene TRBV7-8 combines with J gene TRBJ1-1; D is possibly TRBD1 (6 bases). The V gene lost 5 bases and the J gene lost 11 bases, with 18 bases spanning the gap. The CDR3 contains 13 residues. The germline V gene has CDR1 SGHVS and CDR2 FQNEAQ.

The gene calls are TRBV27 and TRBJ2-2; 7 bases fit TRBD2. The trim removed 3 bases at V and 5 bases at J, leaving 3 bases unmatched. This CDR3 has 14 residues. CDR1 and CDR2 (germline): MNHEY, SMNVEV (reference sequence). The CDR3 DNA reads as TGTGCCAGCAGTTTTGGCGGGGGAACCGGGGAGCTGTTTTTT. It is translated as CASSFGGGTGELFF.

This chain connects TRBV7-9 to TRBJ1-2, with TRBD1 identical over 10 bases. Losses at the gene ends were 5 bases for V and 6 bases for J; bases not matched to a gene: 12. CDR3 length: 16 amino acids. Germline CDR1 is SEHNR and CDR2 is FQNEAQ (reference sequence). The CDR3 region has the DNA TGTGCCAGCAGCAATCTCCGTCCGGGACAGGGGCATGGCTACACCTTC. Encoded protein: CASSNLRPGQGHGYTF.

This clone has only one observation. The V and J genes are TRBV28 and TRBJ1-1; D possibly corresponds to TRBD1 (5 bases). This CDR3 has 12 amino acids. Germline V CDR1 and CDR2: MDHEN, SYDVKM. Trimming pared 6 bases from V and 6 bases from J, leaving 11 bases between. CDR3 residues: CASRGRPAEAFF. The CDR3 DNA is TGTGCCAGCAGGGGGCGCCCCGCTGAAGCTTTCTTT.

The gene calls are TRBV19 and TRBJ2-1, with TRBD2 matching over 14 bases. The CDR3 extends over 18 amino acids. V was clipped by 6 bases and J by 6 bases; unmatched bases: 13. CDR1 LNHDA and CDR2 SQIVND come from the germline V gene (reference sequence). CDR3 DNA sequence: TGTGCCAGTAGACCGGGGGGACTAGCGGGAGAGTTAGGCAATGAGCAGTTCTTC. This gives the protein CASRPGGLAGELGNEQFF.

This chain joins TRBV7-9 and TRBJ2-7, with 7 bases identical to TRBD1. V shed 5 bases and J 7 bases; nucleotides not matched to a gene: 14. Germline CDR1 SEHNR, CDR2 FQNEAQ (reference sequence). The CDR3 length is 15 residues. This chain's CDR3 is CASSRTQGFRGEQYF. The CDR3 region has the DNA TGTGCCAGCAGCCGGACACAGGGCTTCAGGGGGGAGCAGTACTTC.

J is TRBJ2-7 and V is TRBV5-1; D is unresolved. The CDR3 sequence is 12 residues long. The V and J ends lost 0 bases and 4 bases respectively, with 5 bases between them. CDR1 is SGHRS, CDR2 YFSETQ, per germline. CDR3 DNA sequence: TGCGCCAGCAGCTTGGTCGGTTACGAGCAGTACTTC. Encoded protein: CASSLVGYEQYF.

V usage is TRBV7-9 and J usage is TRBJ1-5; no clear D gene. The CDR3 consists of 13 residues. Germline CDR1 and CDR2: SEHNR and FQNEAQ (reference sequence). V dropped 5 bases and J dropped 3 bases, with 8 bases sitting between them. CDR3 DNA sequence: TGTGCCAGCAGCCGACAATCCAATCAGCCCCAGCATTTT. Its protein is CASSRQSNQPQHF.

The chain couples TRBV14 to TRBJ2-7, with D perhaps TRBD1 (7 bases). In germline, CDR1 is SGHDN, CDR2 FVKESK. This CDR3 is 14 amino acids long. Trimming removed 1 base from V and 4 bases from J, with 11 bases in between. The CDR3 sequence: CASSQGQGGYEQYF. The CDR3 DNA sequence: TGTGCCAGCAGCCAAGGGCAGGGGGGTTACGAGCAGTACTTC.